This T cell receptor (beta chain) was found in a study of T cell responses to AZD1222 COVID-19 vaccine. On the study more broadly: Second-dose intervals of approximately 4 or approximately 12 weeks were pooled. Study-wide results and caveats: Repertoires in all cases were sampled only once the peak T cell response had passed. Mostly white British, mostly female donors; authors suggested clonal diversity may be underestimated.

The data were produced by immunoSEQ multiplex PCR, yet TCRdb's version contains in-frame clones alone and is incomplete. This sample carries 100,000 to 150,000 clones, about 90% of them seen once, and the ten largest clones take approximately 1%. Trimming removed 0 bases from V and 7 bases from J, with 10 bases in between. Germline V gene data show CDR1 as GTSNPN and CDR2 as SVGIG (reference sequence). The CDR3 spans 13 residues. On this clone itself: Its cognate antigen is unknown.

The sequences come from peripheral blood, collected on day 0 of AZD1222 vaccination. This clonotype was obtained from an adult in good health. This chain uses TRBV30 with TRBJ1-5; unclear D gene. CDR3 coding DNA: TGTGCCTGGAGTGTATGGGTGGGCCAGCCCCAGCATTTT. Translation: CAWSVWVGQPQHF.